This TCR beta chain was sequenced during a study of long-term antiretroviral therapy in people with HIV. The immunoSEQ assay was v3.0, run at survey level. Clones were sequenced by immunoSEQ multiplex PCR, and TCRdb holds only the in-frame ones, with some missing. The sample lists around 21,000 clones; around four fifths were seen once. There are 20 residues in the CDR3. With V trimmed by 3 bases and J by 0 bases, 15 bases remained unmatched. Germline V gene sequence: CDR1 LGHNA, CDR2 YNFKEQ. This TCR derives from a woman aged 45 to 65 with HIV. The material sequenced was unsorted PBMCs, taken 1.9 years after starting antiretroviral therapy. The chain is built from TRBV4-2 and TRBJ2-3; 10 bases are shared with TRBD2. The CDR3: CASSHHREASGGLSTDTQYF. The DNA of the CDR3 is TGTGCCAGCAGCCACCATAGGGAGGCTAGCGGGGGCCTTAGCACAGATACGCAGTATTTT.